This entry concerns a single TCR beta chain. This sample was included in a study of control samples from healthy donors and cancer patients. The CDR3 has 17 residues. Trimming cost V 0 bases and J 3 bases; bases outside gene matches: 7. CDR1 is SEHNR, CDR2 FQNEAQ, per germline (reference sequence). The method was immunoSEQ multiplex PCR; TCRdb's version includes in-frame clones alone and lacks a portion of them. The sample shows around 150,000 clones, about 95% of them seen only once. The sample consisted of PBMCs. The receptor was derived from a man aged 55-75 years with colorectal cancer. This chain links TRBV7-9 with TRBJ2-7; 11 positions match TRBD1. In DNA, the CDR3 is TGTGCCAGCAGCTTAGCCACCACCGGGACAGGGGGCTACGAGCAGTACTTC. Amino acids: CASSLATTGTGGYEQYF.